One and the same sample provided the 30 T cell receptor beta chains below, sequenced in a study of blood T cell repertoires in COVID-19. Here immunoSEQ multiplex PCR was the method, and the copy in TCRdb shows in-frame clones only, minus some. The sample has about 74,000 clones, 84% seen once. Specimen: peripheral blood. These receptor sequences come from a man between 65 and 85 years old with acute or convalescent COVID-19.

V and J are TRBV9 and TRBJ2-5, with a possible D match to TRBD2 (6 bases). In germline, CDR1 is SGDLS, CDR2 YYNGEE. This CDR3 region has 13 residues. Trimming cost V 3 bases and J 5 bases, with 11 bases left between them. DNA for the CDR3: TGTGCCAGCAGCGCCCTAGGGAGGGAGACCCAGTACTTC. It yields the protein CASSALGRETQYF.

V and J are TRBV7-3 and TRBJ2-1, with 7 bases fitting TRBD2. V lost 1 base to trimming and J lost 0 bases; unmatched junction nucleotides: 12. CDR3 length equals 19 residues. Germline V lookup: CDR1 SGHTA, CDR2 FQGTGA. Here the CDR3 DNA reads TGTGCCAGCAGCTTAAGAGGTTGGAGGTCGGGAGGCTCCTACAATGAGCAGTTCTTC. Its protein is CASSLRGWRSGGSYNEQFF.

The rearrangement uses TRBV7-9 and TRBJ2-1; TRBD2 agrees at 10 bases. The germline CDR1 and CDR2 sequences are SEHNR and FQNEAQ (reference sequence). This CDR3 region has 15 residues. With V trimmed by 5 bases and J by 6 bases, 7 bases remained unmatched. CDR3 nucleotides: TGTGCCAGCAGCCTCGCTAGCGGGAGCGGCAATGAGCAGTTCTTC. Translated, it gives CASSLASGSGNEQFF.

The gene calls are TRBV7-2 and TRBJ2-7, with D perhaps TRBD1 (5 bases). The CDR3 totals 14 residues. V shed 5 bases and J shed 6 bases, with 17 bases lying between them. CDR1 and CDR2 (germline): SGHTA, FQGNSA. CDR3 protein: CASSPRWGRGEQYF. As DNA, the CDR3 is TGTGCCAGCAGCCCCCGGTGGGGCCGAGGCGAGCAGTACTTC.

This clone has just one count. The rearrangement links TRBV6-6 to TRBJ1-1; 12 nucleotides agree with TRBD1. With V trimmed by 8 bases and J by 1 base, 8 bases remained unmatched. The CDR3 has 16 amino acids. The germline gives CDR1 MNHNY, CDR2 SVGAGI (reference sequence). The CDR3, as DNA: TGTGCCAGCCGGGACAGGGGGCCGGTCGGGAACACTGAAGCTTTCTTT. It is translated as CASRDRGPVGNTEAFF.

Details on this clone: This CDR3 is also generated by other DNA sequences in the sample. The rearrangement uses TRBV7-9 and TRBJ2-7, with D perhaps TRBD1 (6 bases). Germline V lookup: CDR1 SEHNR, CDR2 FQNEAQ (reference sequence). Trimming removed 2 bases from V and 3 bases from J, with 11 bases in between. The CDR3 runs 14 residues. The CDR3 bases are TGTGCCAGCAGCTTATGGCAGGGGAGCTACGAGCAGTACTTC. Translating it yields CASSLWQGSYEQYF.

The rearrangement links TRBV7-3 to TRBJ2-1; possible D gene TRBD2, 5 bases. The germline V and J ends were trimmed by 5 bases and 2 bases, with 13 bases remaining between them. This CDR3 is built from 15 residues. Germline V lookup: CDR1 SGHTA, CDR2 FQGTGA. The CDR3 loop is CASSPGRATYNEQFF. DNA for the CDR3: TGTGCCAGCAGCCCTGGGCGGGCGACCTACAATGAGCAGTTCTTC.

This rearrangement joins TRBV5-6 to TRBJ2-3, with D unclear. CDR1 SGHDT and CDR2 YYEEEE come from the germline V gene. This CDR3 has 15 residues. The germline V and J ends were trimmed by 0 bases and 2 bases, with 10 bases remaining between them. The CDR3 region is CASSLGFTSTDTQYF. In nucleotides, the CDR3 is TGTGCCAGCAGCTTGGGGTTCACTTCCACAGATACGCAGTATTTT.

The V gene is TRBV3-1 (or the pseudogene TRBV3-2), the J gene TRBJ2-7; 8 bases match TRBD1. This CDR3 contains 14 residues. Germline CDR1 LGHDT, CDR2 YNNKEL (reference sequence). The ends lost 5 bases at V and 2 bases at J; junction bases unmatched: 5. The CDR3 sequence is CASSNRGSTYEQYF. The CDR3 region has the DNA TGTGCCAGCAGCAACAGGGGGAGTACCTACGAGCAGTACTTC.

The rearrangement links TRBV2 to TRBJ1-4; a possible D gene is TRBD1 (6 bases). V was shortened by 6 bases and J by 4 bases, with 12 bases between the two germline ends. Germline-derived CDR1 and CDR2 are SNHLY and FYNNEI. CDR3 length equals 14 residues. Here the CDR3 DNA reads TGTGCCAGCAGAGTGGACAGTTTTAATGAAAAACTGTTTTTT. Its translation: CASRVDSFNEKLFF.

This chain joins TRBV10-3 and TRBJ1-5; 8 nucleotides agree with TRBD1. Trimming took 3 bases from V and 9 from J; bases not matched to a gene: 1. This CDR3 is 12 amino acids long. In germline, CDR1 is ENHRY, CDR2 SYGVKD. The CDR3 nucleotides are TGTGCCATCAGTGACGGGACAGGGCCCCAGCATTTT. Protein: CAISDGTGPQHF.

The chain combines TRBV5-1 with TRBJ2-5; D gene unclear. Germline lookup yields CDR1 SGHRS and CDR2 YFSETQ. The CDR3 loop spans 13 amino acids. Trimming shortened V by 0 bases and J by 2 bases, and 5 bases separated the two germline ends. CDR3 DNA: TGCGCCAGCAGCTTGGTGTCGCAAGAGACCCAGTACTTC. Amino acid sequence: CASSLVSQETQYF.

The chain joins TRBV7-9 to TRBJ1-5; the D is unclear. The V gene's germline CDR1 is SEHNR and CDR2 FQNEAQ (reference sequence). The CDR3 is 13 amino acids. Trimming pared 5 bases from V and 6 bases from J, leaving 11 bases between. The DNA of the CDR3 is TGTGCCAGCAGCAGTTCGGGAACTCAGCCCCAGCATTTT. Its translation: CASSSSGTQPQHF.

The rearrangement uses TRBV28 and TRBJ2-3; 7 bases line up with TRBD2. CDR3 length equals 15 residues. CDR1 is MDHEN, CDR2 SYDVKM, per germline. V was pared by 3 bases and J by 4 bases, with 7 bases of the junction left unmatched. CDR3 loop: CASSFGGSVADTQYF. The DNA for the CDR3 is TGTGCCAGCAGTTTCGGCGGGAGTGTCGCAGATACGCAGTATTTT.

The rearrangement uses TRBV18 and TRBJ1-1, with no clear D. The CDR3 is made up of 14 amino acids. Germline V gene sequence: CDR1 KGHSH, CDR2 LQKENI. Deletions cut 0 bases from V and 5 bases from J, with 10 bases between. The CDR3 sequence: CASSPPGGLTEAFF. DNA for the CDR3: TGTGCCAGCTCACCACCAGGCGGACTTACTGAAGCTTTCTTT.

The chain couples TRBV7-9 to TRBJ1-1, with D unresolved. The CDR3 spans 14 residues. The germline V and J ends were trimmed by 4 bases and 7 bases, with 16 bases remaining between them. In germline, CDR1 is SEHNR, CDR2 FQNEAQ (reference sequence). The CDR3 sequence is CASSYLVESGEAFF. In nucleotides, the CDR3 is TGTGCCAGCAGCTATTTAGTCGAGAGCGGTGAAGCTTTCTTT.

This clone has only a few counts. This sequence joins TRBV11-2 and TRBJ2-5; possibly TRBD1 for D (5 bases). The CDR3 sequence is 15 residues long. Trimming stripped 1 base from V and 4 bases from J, with 13 bases between. In germline, CDR1 is SGHAT, CDR2 FQNNGV. The CDR3 region has the DNA TGTGCCAGCAGCTTAGGGTCCTCCAGGGTAGAGACCCAGTACTTC. This gives the protein CASSLGSSRVETQYF.

The rearrangement joins TRBV19 to TRBJ1-5; a weak D match, TRBD1 (5 bases). The ends were cut back, 5 bases at V and 1 base at J, with 9 bases in the middle. Germline V CDR1 and CDR2: LNHDA, SQIVND (reference sequence). The CDR3 contains 14 residues. DNA for the CDR3: TGTGCCAGTAGTCCGACAGTCAGCAATCAGCCCCAGCATTTT. Its translation: CASSPTVSNQPQHF.

This chain joins TRBV6-5 and TRBJ1-2, with unresolved D. The CDR3 has 14 amino acids. Germline CDR1 is MNHEY and CDR2 is SVGAGI. Trimming shortened V by 8 bases and J by 1 base, and 14 bases separated the two germline ends. DNA for the CDR3: TGTGCCAGCTGTCAATATCAGGTTAACTATGGCTACACCTTC. Protein product: CASCQYQVNYGYTF.

This CDR3 reads CASVGGQGDRDYGYTF. CDR3 nucleotide sequence: TGTGCCAGTGTCGGGGGACAGGGCGATAGAGACTATGGCTACACCTTC. The chain joins TRBV19 to TRBJ1-2; TRBD1 aligns across 9 bases. This CDR3 region has 16 residues. Germline values: CDR1 LNHDA, CDR2 SQIVND (reference sequence). With V trimmed by 8 bases and J by 3 bases, 13 bases remained unmatched.

The V and J genes are TRBV7-2 and TRBJ2-1; D gene ambiguous. Germline-derived CDR1 and CDR2 are SGHTA and FQGNSA. The V end lost 5 bases, the J end lost 8 bases, and 19 bases lay between the germline ends. CDR3 length: 15 residues. CDR3 coding DNA: TGTGCCAGCAGCCCCAGGCGCCCGCCTGGGCATGAGCAGTTCTTC. Residues: CASSPRRPPGHEQFF.

The chain combines TRBV3-1 (or the pseudogene TRBV3-2) with TRBJ1-1; no clear D. The germline V gene encodes CDR1 LGHDT and CDR2 YNNKEL (reference sequence). Trimming pared 3 bases from V and 7 bases from J, leaving 12 bases between. The CDR3 has 13 amino acids. This CDR3 reads CASSHLGGGEAFF. CDR3 nucleotides: TGTGCCAGCAGCCACCTGGGAGGTGGTGAAGCTTTCTTT.

DNA for the CDR3: TGTGCCAGCAGCTTGCTGGGACAGGGGGCAGCGGATCAGCCCCAGCATTTT. Translation: CASSLLGQGAADQPQHF. The chain couples TRBV5-6 to TRBJ1-5, with 12 bases that match TRBD1. From germline, CDR1 is SGHDT and CDR2 YYEEEE. This CDR3 is built from 17 residues. With 1 base clipped from V and 5 bases from J, the junction kept 7 bases outside the gene matches.

The V gene is TRBV6-5, the J gene TRBJ2-5; the D is unclear. Trimming shortened V by 6 bases and J by 5 bases, and 7 bases separated the two germline ends. Germline V lookup: CDR1 MNHEY, CDR2 SVGAGI. The CDR3 is 11 residues long. CDR3 amino acids: CASSLSETQYF. CDR3 nucleotides: TGTGCCAGCAGCCTATCGGAGACCCAGTACTTC.

This chain uses TRBV7-3 with TRBJ1-1, with D hard to call. From germline, CDR1 is SGHTA and CDR2 FQGTGA. V lost 1 base and J 3 bases, leaving 6 bases between the germline ends. CDR3 size: 13 residues. CDR3 coding DNA: TGTGCCAGCAGCTTAAACGGTTACACTGAAGCTTTCTTT. Protein: CASSLNGYTEAFF.

The table lists this clone with a count of one. The V and J genes are TRBV9 and TRBJ2-3; D unclear. V was shortened by 4 bases and J by 5 bases, with 17 bases between the two germline ends. CDR3 length: 15 amino acids. Germline assignment: CDR1 SGDLS and CDR2 YYNGEE. CDR3 region: CASSTHRSSGDTQYF. The CDR3 coding sequence is TGTGCCAGCAGCACCCACCGATCCTCGGGAGATACGCAGTATTTT.

V is TRBV14 and J is TRBJ2-3, with 9 bases fitting TRBD2. Trimming removed 1 base from V and 4 bases from J; junction bases left unmatched: 3. Per the germline V gene, CDR1 is SGHDN and CDR2 is FVKESK. This CDR3 spans 15 amino acids. This chain's CDR3 is CASSQGLAVADTQYF. DNA of the CDR3: TGTGCCAGCAGCCAAGGACTAGCGGTGGCAGATACGCAGTATTTT. The full variable domain, in which reference TRBV14 and TRBJ2-3 provide the parts outside the CDR3, is EAGVTQFPSHSVIEKGQTVTLRCDPISGHDNLYWYRRVMGKEIKFLLHFVKESKQDESGMPNNRFLAERTGGTYSTLKVQPAELEDSGVYFCASSQGLAVADTQYFGPGTRLTVL.

The V call is TRBV5-1, the J call TRBJ1-2, with TRBD1 matching over 9 bases. Germline CDR1 and CDR2: SGHRS and YFSETQ. The CDR3 is made up of 14 amino acids. With V trimmed by 0 bases and J by 8 bases, 5 bases remained unmatched. CDR3 sequence reads: CASSLAGTGLGYTF. CDR3 bases: TGCGCCAGCAGCTTGGCGGGGACAGGGTTAGGCTACACCTTC.

CDR3 DNA sequence: TGTGCCAGCACCGATTGGACAGGGGGAACGAATCAGCCCCAGCATTTT. Translating gives CASTDWTGGTNQPQHF. V is TRBV28 and J is TRBJ1-5; TRBD1 agrees at 10 bases. The CDR3 consists of 16 residues. From germline, CDR1 is MDHEN and CDR2 SYDVKM. V dropped 7 bases and J dropped 4; count of bases not matched to a gene: 10.

The chain uses TRBV12-3 or TRBV12-4 and TRBJ1-1, with D unresolved. The CDR3 is 12 residues long. The V gene lost 7 bases and the J gene lost 4 bases, with 10 bases spanning the gap. CDR3 sequence (DNA): TGTGCCAGCACGCGCGGCAGCACTGAAGCTTTCTTT. This sequence encodes CASTRGSTEAFF.